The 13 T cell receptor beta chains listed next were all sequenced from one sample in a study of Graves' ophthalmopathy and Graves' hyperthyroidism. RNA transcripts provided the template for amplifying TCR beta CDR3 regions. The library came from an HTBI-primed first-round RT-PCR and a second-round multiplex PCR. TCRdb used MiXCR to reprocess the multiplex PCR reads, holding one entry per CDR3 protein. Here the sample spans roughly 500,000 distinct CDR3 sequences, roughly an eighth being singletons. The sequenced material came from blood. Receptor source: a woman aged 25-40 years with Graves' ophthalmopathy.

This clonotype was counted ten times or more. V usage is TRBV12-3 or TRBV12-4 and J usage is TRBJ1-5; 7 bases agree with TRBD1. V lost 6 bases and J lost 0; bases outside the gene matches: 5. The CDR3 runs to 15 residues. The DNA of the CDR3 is TGTGCCAGCAGCGCCGGGACAGCTAGCAATCAGCCCCAGCATTTT. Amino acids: CASSAGTASNQPQHF.

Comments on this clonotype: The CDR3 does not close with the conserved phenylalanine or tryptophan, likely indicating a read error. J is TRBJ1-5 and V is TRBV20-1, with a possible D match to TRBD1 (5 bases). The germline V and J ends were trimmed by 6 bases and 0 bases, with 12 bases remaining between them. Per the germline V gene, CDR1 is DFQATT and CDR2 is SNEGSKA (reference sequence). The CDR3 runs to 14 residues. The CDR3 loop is CSAGTELSNQPQHY. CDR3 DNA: TGCAGTGCGGGGACTGAACTTAGCAATCAGCCCCAGCATTAT.

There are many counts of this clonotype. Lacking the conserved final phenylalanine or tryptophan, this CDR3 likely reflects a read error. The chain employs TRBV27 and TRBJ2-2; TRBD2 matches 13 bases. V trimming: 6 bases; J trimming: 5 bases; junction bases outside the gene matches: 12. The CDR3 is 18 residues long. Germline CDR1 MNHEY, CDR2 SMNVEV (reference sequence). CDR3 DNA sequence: TGTGCCAGCAGCCAAACGGGACTAGCGGGATTGGTAACCGGGGAGCTGTTTCTT. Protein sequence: CASSQTGLAGLVTGELFL.

The CDR3 here is CASRVTASGYTF. The CDR3 nucleotides are TGTGCCAGCAGAGTTACTGCTTCTGGCTACACCTTC. This chain links TRBV28 with TRBJ1-2; no clear D gene. Deletions cut 6 bases from V and 7 bases from J, with 12 bases between. Germline loops: CDR1 MDHEN, CDR2 SYDVKM. The CDR3 is 12 residues long.

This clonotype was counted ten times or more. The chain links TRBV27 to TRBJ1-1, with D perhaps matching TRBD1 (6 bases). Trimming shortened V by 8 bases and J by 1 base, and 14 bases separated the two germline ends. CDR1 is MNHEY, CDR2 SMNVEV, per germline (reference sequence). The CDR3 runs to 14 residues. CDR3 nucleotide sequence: TGTGCCAGCTACCCCCAGGGGCCGAACACTGAAGCTTTCTTT. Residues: CASYPQGPNTEAFF.

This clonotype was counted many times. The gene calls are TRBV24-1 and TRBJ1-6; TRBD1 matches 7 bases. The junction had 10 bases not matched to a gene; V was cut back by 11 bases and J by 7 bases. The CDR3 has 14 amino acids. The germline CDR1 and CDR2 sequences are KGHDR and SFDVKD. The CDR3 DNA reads TGTGCCAACGAATCGGGACAGAAAAATTCACCCCTCCACTTT. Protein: CANESGQKNSPLHF.

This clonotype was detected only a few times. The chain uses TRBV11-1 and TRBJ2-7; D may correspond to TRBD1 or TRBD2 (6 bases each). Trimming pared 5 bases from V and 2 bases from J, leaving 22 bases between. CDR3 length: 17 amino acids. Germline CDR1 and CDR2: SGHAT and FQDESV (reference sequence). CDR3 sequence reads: CASSPRSEGGIPYEQYF. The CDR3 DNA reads TGTGCCAGCAGCCCAAGGTCAGAGGGGGGTATACCCTACGAGCAGTACTTC.

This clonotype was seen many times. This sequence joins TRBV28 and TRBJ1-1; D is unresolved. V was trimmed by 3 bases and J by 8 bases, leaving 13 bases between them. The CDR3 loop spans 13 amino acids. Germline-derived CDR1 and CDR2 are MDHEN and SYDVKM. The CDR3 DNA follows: TGTGCCAGCAGTTTCGAGTTGGGTTCCGAAGCTTTCTTT. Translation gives CASSFELGSEAFF.

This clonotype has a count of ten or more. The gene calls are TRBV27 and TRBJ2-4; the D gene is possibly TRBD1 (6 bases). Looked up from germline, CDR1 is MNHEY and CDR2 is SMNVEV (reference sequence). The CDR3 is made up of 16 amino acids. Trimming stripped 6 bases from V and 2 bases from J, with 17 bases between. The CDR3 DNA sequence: TGTGCCAGCAGACAGGGATCCGATCTTACCAAAAACATTCAGTACTTC. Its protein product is CASRQGSDLTKNIQYF.

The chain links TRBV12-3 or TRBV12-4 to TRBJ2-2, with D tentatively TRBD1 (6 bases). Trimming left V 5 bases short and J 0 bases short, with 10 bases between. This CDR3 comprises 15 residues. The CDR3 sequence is CASSAAGANTGELFF. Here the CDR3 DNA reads TGTGCCAGCAGTGCCGCAGGGGCGAACACCGGGGAGCTGTTTTTT.

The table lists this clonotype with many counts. The CDR3 is CASSEDRGPAGANVLTF. In DNA form, the CDR3 reads TGTGCCAGCAGTGAGGACAGGGGTCCTGCTGGGGCCAACGTCCTGACTTTC. J is TRBJ2-6 and V is TRBV6-1; TRBD1 matches at 9 bases. This CDR3 has 17 residues. J lost 2 bases, V lost 3 bases, and 5 bases had no gene match. Germline values: CDR1 MNHNS, CDR2 SASEGT.

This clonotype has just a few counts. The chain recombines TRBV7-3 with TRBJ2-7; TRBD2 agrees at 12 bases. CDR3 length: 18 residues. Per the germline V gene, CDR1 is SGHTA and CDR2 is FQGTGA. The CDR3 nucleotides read TGTGGGAGCCGAGGGGGCGCGACTAGCGGGAGCCCCAGGTACGAGCAGTACTTC. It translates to CGSRGGATSGSPRYEQYF.

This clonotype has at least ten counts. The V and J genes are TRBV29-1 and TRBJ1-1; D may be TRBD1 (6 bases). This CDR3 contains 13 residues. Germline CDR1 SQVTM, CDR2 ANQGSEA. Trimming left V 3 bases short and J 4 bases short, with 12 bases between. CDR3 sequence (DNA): TGCAGCGTTGATCGGGGGCACGGCACTGAAGCTTTCTTT. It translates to CSVDRGHGTEAFF.